This T cell receptor (beta chain) was sequenced during a study of CD8+ T cells in alopecia areata. Overall study results and limits: Lesional scalp, especially alopecia totalis/universalis, showed higher clonality than normal scalp.

Isolated RNA was reverse transcribed into cDNA used as the sequencing template. Clones were sequenced by immunoSEQ multiplex PCR, and TCRdb holds only the in-frame ones, with some missing. This sample carries 270,000 or so clones, none of them present only once. Germline lookup yields CDR1 NSQYPW and CDR2 LRSPGD (reference sequence). CDR3 length equals 13 residues. Sorting of pooled cutaneous lymph node cells used CD4, CD8alpha, NKG2D, NKG2ACE and other markers. With regard to this clone: Its antigen is unidentified. Gene and germline names: mouse. The observed sequence ends 4 residues before the CDR3 terminus, with the missing tail filled in from the germline J gene. The same CDR3 can be traced to other DNA sequences in this sample.

Material for sequencing was CD4+ T cells sorted from a lymph node. The TCR comes from a C3H/HeJ mouse with alopecia areata. The mouse line has the MHC haplotype H2-k. The gene calls are TRBV1 and TRBJ2-5; 7 nucleotides agree with TRBD2. The CDR3 DNA, read in part, is TGCACCTGCAGTGCTGGGACTGTAGAC. Translated, it gives CTCSAGTVD. The whole CDR3 sequence reads CTCSAGTVDTQYF.